The 7 T cell receptor beta chains below come from one sample, sequenced in a study of blood T cell repertoires in COVID-19. Method: immunoSEQ multiplex PCR; TCRdb's copy keeps in-frame clones and lacks some. The data show about 130,000 clones, with approximately 78% seen just once and about a tenth held by the top ten. Sequencing input: peripheral blood. The receptors derive from a man aged 55 to 70 who had recovered from COVID-19.

In the case of this clone: Relative to the germline gene, one junction end is altered; a read error may explain this. This chain connects TRBV7-7 to TRBJ2-3; TRBD2 agrees at 8 bases. In germline, CDR1 is SSHAT, CDR2 FNYEAQ (reference sequence). The length of the CDR3 is 18 residues. CDR3 region: CASSLGPPGLGSTDTQYF. The CDR3 region has the DNA TGTGCTAGCAGCTTAGGGCCCCCGGGACTAGGGAGCACAGATACGCAGTATTTT.

V gene TRBV2 combines with J gene TRBJ1-6; TRBD1 matches at 7 bases. V gave up 8 bases and J gave up 14 bases; unmatched junction bases: 3. CDR1 and CDR2 from the germline V gene are SNHLY and FYNNEI. The CDR3 extends over 10 amino acids. In nucleotides, the CDR3 is TGTGCCAGCCGAGGGACAGCCCTCCACTTT. Protein sequence: CASRGTALHF.

The chain combines TRBV9 with TRBJ2-2, with D possibly matching TRBD1 (6 bases). Germline CDR1 reads SGDLS; CDR2 reads YYNGEE. CDR3 length equals 17 residues. V was shortened by 0 bases and J by 3 bases, with 15 bases between the two germline ends. CDR3 amino acids: CASSVATGGTDTGELFF. Written as DNA, the CDR3 is TGTGCCAGCAGCGTAGCTACTGGGGGCACAGACACCGGGGAGCTGTTTTTT.

The chain joins TRBV24-1 to TRBJ2-7, with D possibly being TRBD1 (5 bases). V dropped 2 bases and J dropped 0 bases, with 13 bases sitting between them. The V gene's germline CDR1 is KGHDR and CDR2 SFDVKD. This CDR3 is built from 16 residues. Written as DNA, the CDR3 is TGTGCCACCAGTGATTACCCCTACAGGCACTCCTACGAGCAGTACTTC. Amino acids: CATSDYPYRHSYEQYF.

This rearrangement joins TRBV7-8 to TRBJ2-1, with D perhaps TRBD2 (6 bases). V lost 2 bases, J lost 3 bases, and 14 bases lay in between. The germline V gene has CDR1 SGHVS and CDR2 FQNEAQ. The CDR3 totals 16 residues. The CDR3 loop is CASSLREAGLYNEQFF. The CDR3 DNA reads as TGTGCCAGCAGCTTACGTGAAGCGGGCCTCTACAATGAGCAGTTCTTC.

The CDR3 DNA sequence: TGTGCCAGCAGTATTACAGGTTATAGCAATCAGCCCCAGCATTTT. This sequence encodes CASSITGYSNQPQHF. The chain carries TRBV28 and TRBJ1-5, with D perhaps matching TRBD1 (5 bases). V lost 5 bases and J 0 bases, leaving 11 bases between the germline ends. The V gene's germline CDR1 is MDHEN and CDR2 SYDVKM. This CDR3 has 15 amino acids.

The chain combines TRBV7-8 with TRBJ2-7; 9 bases fit TRBD2. This CDR3 has 16 residues. V gave up 1 base and J gave up 6 bases; unmatched junction bases: 10. Looked up from germline, CDR1 is SGHVS and CDR2 is FQNEAQ. The CDR3 DNA follows: TGTGCCAGCAGCTTAGGCCTCCAGCGGGAGGTTGGCGAGCAGTACTTC. Translation: CASSLGLQREVGEQYF.